This entry concerns a single T cell receptor beta chain. The CDR3 length is 15 residues. Trimming pared 4 bases from V and 1 base from J, leaving 12 bases between. CDR1 and CDR2 (germline): SGHRS, YFSETQ. The assay was immunoSEQ multiplex PCR, and TCRdb's table has in-frame clones only and misses some. The sample carries 11,000 to 15,000 clones, roughly 73% recorded once. The entry originates in a study of neoadjuvant anti-PD-1 for oral cavity cancer. The overall study: Most patients had three to four biweekly doses of 3 mg/kg nivolumab before resection.

The sequence was obtained from a person aged 40 to 85 with oral cavity squamous cell carcinoma. This rearrangement joins TRBV5-1 to TRBJ1-5; possible D gene TRBD1, 6 bases. Specimen: PBMCs, collected before nivolumab (anti-PD-1) treatment. CDR3 in amino acids: CASSPGAGSNQPQHF. Here the CDR3 DNA reads TGCGCCAGCAGCCCAGGGGCGGGGAGCAATCAGCCCCAGCATTTT.